The 27 T cell receptor beta chains below come from one sample, sequenced in a study of blood T cell repertoires in COVID-19. TCRdb's copy holds only in-frame clones and misses some; the assay was immunoSEQ multiplex PCR. The table includes fewer than 200,000 clones, 80% to 85% detected once. Sequencing used peripheral blood. These receptor sequences come from a man between 65 and 85 years old with active or convalescent COVID-19.

This CDR3 is CASRKPGQSGNYGYTF. The CDR3 bases are TGTGCCAGCAGGAAGCCGGGACAATCGGGGAACTATGGCTACACCTTC. The rearrangement joins TRBV6-6 to TRBJ1-2, with D maybe TRBD1 (6 bases). The CDR3 sequence is 16 residues long. V gave up 6 bases and J gave up 2 bases, with 19 bases separating them. Germline CDR1 MNHNY, CDR2 SVGAGI (reference sequence).

The genes are TRBV28 and TRBJ2-7; D gene uncertain. The ends were cut back, 3 bases at V and 0 bases at J, with 9 bases in the middle. The CDR3 is made up of 14 amino acids. Germline lookup yields CDR1 MDHEN and CDR2 SYDVKM. Here the CDR3 reads CASSLRRSSYEQYF. CDR3 bases: TGTGCCAGCAGTTTGCGGAGAAGCTCCTACGAGCAGTACTTC. Filled out from reference TRBV28 and TRBJ2-7, the complete variable domain reads DVKVTQSSRYLVKRTGEKVFLECVQDMDHENMFWYRQDPGLGLRLIYFSYDVKMKEKGDIPEGYSVSREKKERFSLILESASTNQTSMYLCASSLRRSSYEQYFGPGTRLTVT.

This clone was seen many times. The chain joins TRBV6-5 to TRBJ1-6; a possible D gene is TRBD1 (6 bases). Trimming left V 5 bases short and J 11 bases short, with 13 bases between. The CDR3 totals 13 residues. The V gene's germline CDR1 is MNHEY and CDR2 SVGAGI. CDR3 DNA: TGTGCCAGCAGTCCCCGGGACATGGCACCCCTCCACTTT. It codes for CASSPRDMAPLHF.

This clone was found a few times. This chain joins TRBV2 and TRBJ2-7; D not resolved. V lost 7 bases, J lost 4 bases, and 11 bases lay in between. CDR1 and CDR2 from the germline V gene are SNHLY and FYNNEI. The length of the CDR3 is 12 residues. The CDR3 here is CASTWSRYEQYF. The CDR3 DNA sequence: TGTGCCAGCACATGGAGTAGATACGAGCAGTACTTC.

V gene TRBV5-1 combines with J gene TRBJ2-7; unclear D gene. This CDR3 has 14 residues. Germline V gene sequence: CDR1 SGHRS, CDR2 YFSETQ. V was shortened by 2 bases and J by 0 bases, with 9 bases between the two germline ends. The CDR3 sequence: CASSFSGNSYEQYF. CDR3 DNA sequence: TGCGCCAGCAGCTTTTCAGGAAACTCCTACGAGCAGTACTTC. The entire variable domain, with the rest obtained from reference TRBV5-1 and TRBJ2-7, is as follows: KAGVTQTPRYLIKTRGQQVTLSCSPISGHRSVSWYQQTPGQGLQFLFEYFSETQRNKGNFPGRFSGRQFSNSRSEMNVSTLELGDSALYLCASSFSGNSYEQYFGPGTRLTVT.

The chain combines TRBV4-3 with TRBJ1-5, with 8 nucleotides matching TRBD1. Trimming took 1 base from V and 3 from J; bases not matched to a gene: 5. The germline V gene has CDR1 LGHNA and CDR2 YSLEER. The length of the CDR3 is 16 residues. CDR3 sequence reads: CASSQGAGGNNQPQHF. The DNA for the CDR3 is TGCGCCAGCAGCCAAGGAGCAGGGGGCAACAATCAGCCCCAGCATTTT.

This clone was recorded once. The chain joins TRBV2 to TRBJ1-1, with D tentatively TRBD1 (5 bases). The germline CDR1 and CDR2 sequences are SNHLY and FYNNEI. The CDR3 length is 15 residues. Trimming took off 0 bases at V and 7 bases at J, with 15 bases between the two ends. Here the CDR3 reads CASSEASPGYSEAFF. CDR3 coding DNA: TGTGCCAGCAGTGAAGCCTCGCCAGGGTATAGTGAAGCTTTCTTT.

The rearrangement links TRBV28 to TRBJ1-1; 7 nucleotides agree with TRBD1. The ends lost 7 bases at V and 1 base at J; junction bases unmatched: 3. The CDR3 extends over 13 amino acids. The V gene's germline CDR1 is MDHEN and CDR2 SYDVKM. CDR3 nucleotides: TGTGCCAGCAAAAAGGGGGCGAACACTGAAGCTTTCTTT. This gives the protein CASKKGANTEAFF.

This chain links TRBV6-5 with TRBJ2-2; TRBD2 is a possible D gene (5 bases). From germline, CDR1 is MNHEY and CDR2 SVGAGI. Trimming left V 7 bases short and J 6 bases short, with 15 bases between. The CDR3 is made up of 14 amino acids. The CDR3 coding sequence is TGTGCCAGCACCCGAGGGTCTCGCCCCGGGGAGCTGTTTTTT. Amino acid sequence: CASTRGSRPGELFF.

This clone was seen only once. This chain joins TRBV9 and TRBJ1-2; the D is unclear. V lost 0 bases and J 4 bases, leaving 10 bases between the germline ends. The CDR3 is 14 amino acids. Germline V CDR1 and CDR2: SGDLS, YYNGEE. The CDR3 bases are TGTGCCAGCAGCGTAGCGGAGGCTTCCTATGGCTACACCTTC. It translates to CASSVAEASYGYTF. The whole variable domain, remainder taken from reference TRBV9 and TRBJ1-2, is DSGVTQTPKHLITATGQRVTLRCSPRSGDLSVYWYQQSLDQGLQFLIQYYNGEERAKGNILERFSAQQFPDLHSELNLSSLELGDSALYFCASSVAEASYGYTFGSGTRLTVV.

The gene calls are TRBV11-2 and TRBJ2-1; D is possibly TRBD1 (5 bases). V was clipped by 2 bases and J by 9 bases, with 17 bases between them. The CDR3 contains 15 residues. Germline V gives CDR1 SGHAT, CDR2 FQNNGV. The CDR3, as DNA: TGTGCCAGCAGCTTATTGACAGATTCTACAACTGAGCAGTTCTTC. This gives the protein CASSLLTDSTTEQFF.

In its sample, this clone was seen a few times. The chain employs TRBV27 and TRBJ1-1; 7 nucleotides match TRBD1. CDR3 size: 13 residues. Germline trimming cut 6 bases from V and 4 bases from J; bases unmatched to any gene: 5. Germline CDR1 is MNHEY and CDR2 is SMNVEV (reference sequence). CDR3 sequence reads: CASRRTGSTEAFF. The CDR3 DNA reads as TGTGCCAGCAGACGGACAGGCTCCACTGAAGCTTTCTTT.

The CDR3 loop is CASTNGGLAGGLADTQYF. The CDR3 DNA sequence: TGTGCCAGCACTAATGGAGGGCTAGCGGGAGGGCTGGCGGATACGCAGTATTTT. This chain links TRBV5-6 with TRBJ2-3, with TRBD2 matching over 12 bases. Per germline, CDR1 SGHDT and CDR2 YYEEEE. V gave up 6 bases and J gave up 6 bases; unmatched junction bases: 17. This CDR3 is built from 18 residues.

The V gene is TRBV19, the J gene TRBJ1-4, with 7 bases lining up with TRBD1. The length of the CDR3 is 16 residues. Losses at the gene ends were 5 bases for V and 3 bases for J; bases not matched to a gene: 9. From germline, CDR1 is LNHDA and CDR2 SQIVND (reference sequence). The CDR3 DNA follows: TGTGCCAGTAGTCTTGGACAGGCCAGAGCTAATGAAAAACTGTTTTTT. It yields the protein CASSLGQARANEKLFF.

This rearrangement joins TRBV7-9 to TRBJ1-2; TRBD1 matches 8 bases. The CDR3 totals 13 residues. Germline trimming cut 5 bases from V and 4 bases from J; bases unmatched to any gene: 3. Germline CDR1 is SEHNR and CDR2 is FQNEAQ (reference sequence). The DNA of the CDR3 is TGTGCCAGCAGCCGACAGGGGCTCTATGGCTACACCTTC. This encodes CASSRQGLYGYTF.

The rearrangement links TRBV5-1 to TRBJ2-1, with 10 positions matching TRBD1. The CDR3 consists of 17 residues. V lost 4 bases and J lost 3; bases outside the gene matches: 10. Per the germline V gene, CDR1 is SGHRS and CDR2 is YFSETQ. For the CDR3, the DNA is TGCGCCAGCAGCGCGACCCTGGACAGGGGGATCTACAATGAGCAGTTCTTC. Its translation is CASSATLDRGIYNEQFF. The full variable domain, with the rest looked up from reference TRBV5-1 and TRBJ2-1, is KAGVTQTPRYLIKTRGQQVTLSCSPISGHRSVSWYQQTPGQGLQFLFEYFSETQRNKGNFPGRFSGRQFSNSRSEMNVSTLELGDSALYLCASSATLDRGIYNEQFFGPGTRLTVL.

This clone has only one observation. J is TRBJ2-3 and V is TRBV9; D may be TRBD1 (5 bases). V shed 0 bases and J shed 1 base, with 15 bases lying between them. CDR1 is SGDLS, CDR2 YYNGEE, per germline. The CDR3 is 17 residues long. CDR3 sequence (DNA): TGTGCCAGCAGCGTAGTAGCAGGGCGCCCTGGCACAGATACGCAGTATTTT. It codes for CASSVVAGRPGTDTQYF.

The chain recombines TRBV5-1 with TRBJ2-1; tentatively, D is TRBD2 (5 bases). V was shortened by 5 bases and J by 9 bases, with 15 bases between the two germline ends. CDR3 length: 13 amino acids. Germline V gives CDR1 SGHRS, CDR2 YFSETQ. CDR3 amino acids: CASSPDPAGEQFF. The CDR3 coding sequence is TGCGCCAGCAGTCCCGACCCGGCGGGTGAGCAGTTCTTC.

The V gene is TRBV6-2 or TRBV6-3, the J gene TRBJ1-2, with a possible D match to TRBD1 (5 bases). The CDR3 extends over 16 amino acids. The germline V and J ends were trimmed by 5 bases and 4 bases, with 20 bases remaining between them. Germline V CDR1 and CDR2: MNHEY, SVGEGT. DNA of the CDR3: TGTGCCAGCAGTAAGTCAAACAGGCGTTTGCGCTATGGCTACACCTTC. Protein sequence: CASSKSNRRLRYGYTF.

V is TRBV7-6 and J is TRBJ2-7; 10 bases are a match to TRBD2. In germline, CDR1 is SGHVS, CDR2 FNYEAQ. V was pared by 4 bases and J by 2 bases, with 5 bases of the junction left unmatched. The CDR3 is made up of 15 amino acids. The CDR3 sequence: CASSSATSGTYEQYF. CDR3 in DNA: TGTGCCAGCAGCTCCGCTACTAGCGGGACCTACGAGCAGTACTTC.

The rearrangement joins TRBV11-3 to TRBJ1-1, with D perhaps TRBD1 (6 bases). Trimming stripped 5 bases from V and 1 base from J, with 11 bases between. Germline lookup yields CDR1 SGHNT and CDR2 YENEEA. There are 14 residues in the CDR3. DNA of the CDR3: TGTGCCAGCAGCGAGGGACATACGAACACTGAAGCTTTCTTT. Encoded protein: CASSEGHTNTEAFF.

This rearrangement joins TRBV2 to TRBJ2-2, with 8 bases aligning to TRBD2. This CDR3 has 15 amino acids. J lost 7 bases, V lost 5 bases, and 9 bases had no gene match. CDR1 is SNHLY and CDR2 is FYNNEI in the germline V gene. The CDR3 DNA reads TGTGCCAGCAGTTTTTCGGGAGGGGCAGGCGGGGAGCTGTTTTTT. Its protein is CASSFSGGAGGELFF.

The rearrangement uses TRBV6-4 and TRBJ1-2; D gene uncertain. The CDR3 covers 15 residues. CDR1 MRHNA and CDR2 SNTAGT come from the germline V gene. Trimming shortened V by 5 bases and J by 3 bases, and 16 bases separated the two germline ends. CDR3 sequence: CASSPLPGKDYGYTF. The CDR3 nucleotides are TGTGCCAGCAGTCCCCTTCCGGGTAAGGACTATGGCTACACCTTC.

The chain employs TRBV5-1 and TRBJ2-1, with 8 bases aligning to TRBD1. J was trimmed by 0 bases and V by 3 bases; bases with no gene match: 2. Looked up from germline, CDR1 is SGHRS and CDR2 is YFSETQ. The CDR3 loop spans 15 amino acids. CDR3 in amino acids: CASSWDRSSYNEQFF. The CDR3, as DNA: TGCGCCAGCAGCTGGGACAGGAGCTCCTACAATGAGCAGTTCTTC.

The chain has TRBV7-7 and TRBJ2-3; 9 bases fit TRBD2. V lost 5 bases, J lost 0 bases, and 3 bases stayed unmatched. This CDR3 contains 15 residues. Germline CDR1 SSHAT, CDR2 FNYEAQ (reference sequence). Here the CDR3 reads CASSRSGGSTDTQYF. DNA for the CDR3: TGTGCCAGCAGCCGTAGCGGGGGAAGCACAGATACGCAGTATTTT.

This chain connects TRBV6-1 to TRBJ1-6; D unresolved. CDR1 MNHNS and CDR2 SASEGT come from the germline V gene. Trimming removed 6 bases at V and 4 bases at J, with 7 bases between. The CDR3 contains 13 residues. The CDR3 coding sequence is TGTGCCAGCAGCCTTGTGTATAATTCACCCCTCCACTTT. Translating it yields CASSLVYNSPLHF.

The chain couples TRBV7-8 to TRBJ1-5; D is possibly TRBD1 (5 bases). The V and J ends lost 1 base and 7 bases respectively, with 17 bases between them. Germline CDR1 is SGHVS and CDR2 is FQNEAQ. The CDR3 extends over 16 amino acids. The CDR3 here is CASSLEGQALGQPQHF. The DNA for the CDR3 is TGTGCCAGCAGCTTAGAGGGGCAGGCATTGGGACAGCCCCAGCATTTT.